A selection of T cell receptor beta chains follows, all from one sample in a study of blood T cells in healthy people across ages. TCRdb called the 5' RACE reads again in MiXCR, with one record for every CDR3 protein. The sample shows more than 1,400,000 distinct CDR3 sequences, 40% to 50% of them seen only once. The sample consisted of blood. These receptors all stem from a woman aged 18 to 35 in good health. CDR3s include the opening cysteine and the closing phenylalanine or tryptophan. A D gene is named only where the DNA matches it firmly. Some rows have no size entry. The others give once, few or many, or a class for an expanded clone.

clone size	V gene	J gene	D gene	CDR3 DNA	CDR3 protein
-	TRBV6-6	TRBJ1-6	-	TGTGCCAGCCGTTATGACAGAGATAAGTCACCCCTCCACTTT	CASRYDRDKSPLHF
-	TRBV4-1	TRBJ1-2	TRBD1	TGCGCCAGCAGCCAAGAGGGACAGCACTATGGCTACAGCTTC	CASSQEGQHYGYSF
-	TRBV20-1	TRBJ2-1	-	TGCAGTGCTAGTCCCCCGGGAGCGCCCCACAATGAGCAGTTCTTC	CSASPPGAPHNEQFF
-	TRBV27	TRBJ2-2	TRBD2	TGTGCCAGCAGTCCCATGGGGACTAGCGGGGGGGCGAAGACCGGGGAGCTGTTTTTT	CASSPMGTSGGAKTGELFF
few	TRBV6-2/TRBV6-3	TRBJ2-1	-	TGTGCCAGCAGTTTGGGACTCCATGAGCAGTTCTTC	CASSLGLHEQFF
few	TRBV6-2/TRBV6-3	TRBJ2-7	TRBD1	TGTGCCAGCACAGGCGGAACAGGGGGGAGCGAGCAGTACTTC	CASTGGTGGSEQYF
-	TRBV6-5	TRBJ1-5	-	TGTGCCAGCAGTTACTCGATTCCAGGTATTAGCAATCAGCCCCAGCATTTT	CASSYSIPGISNQPQHF
-	TRBV2	TRBJ2-1	-	TGTGCCAGCAGTGAGGAACGAGGCAATGAGCAGTTCTTC	CASSEERGNEQFF
few	TRBV28	TRBJ2-7	-	TGTGCCAGCAGCATGACTGCCCTAAGCTCCTACGAGCAGTACTTC	CASSMTALSSYEQYF
many	TRBV25-1	TRBJ1-2	-	TGTGCCAGCAGTGAACCTTCTAACTATGGCTACACCTTC	CASSEPSNYGYTF
-	TRBV5-6	TRBJ2-1	-	TGTGCCAGTGGTGTCAATGAGCAGTTCTTC	CASGVNEQFF
few	TRBV5-1	TRBJ1-2	TRBD1	TGCGCCAGCAGCTATGGACAGGGGGTGCCCATTCCAAACTATGGCTACACCTTC	CASSYGQGVPIPNYGYTF
-	TRBV3-1	TRBJ2-1	TRBD2	TGTGCCAGCAGCTCCGGACTAGCGGCGGGTGAGCAGTTCTTC	CASSSGLAAGEQFF
-	TRBV6-5	TRBJ1-1	-	TGTGCCAGCAGAGCAGGGAATTTGAACACTGAAGCTTTCTTT	CASRAGNLNTEAFF
-	TRBV2	TRBJ2-1	TRBD2	TGTGCCAGCAGTGCTGCTAGCGGGGGGGCCTCCTACAATGAGCAGTTCTTC	CASSAASGGASYNEQFF
few	TRBV7-8	TRBJ2-5	TRBD1	TGTGCCAGCAGCTTACAGGGGGCGATTGAGGAGACCCAGTACTTC	CASSLQGAIEETQYF
few	TRBV12-3/TRBV12-4	TRBJ1-2	-	TGTGCCAGCAGGCCCGAGAGAGGCTATGGCTACACCTTC	CASRPERGYGYTF
few	TRBV7-6	TRBJ2-3	TRBD2	TGTGCCAGCAGCTTGGGAGCGGGAGTGGTCACCGATACGCAGTATTTT	CASSLGAGVVTDTQYF
-	TRBV10-3	TRBJ2-1	-	TGTGCCATCAGTGAGGGCCAGACTGGTTTCTACAATGAGCAGTTCTTC	CAISEGQTGFYNEQFF
-	TRBV14	TRBJ1-2	TRBD1	TGTGCCAGCAGCCAAAGGAGACAGGGTTCTGGCTACACCTTC	CASSQRRQGSGYTF
-	TRBV4-1	TRBJ2-7	-	TGCGCCAGCAGCCAAGGGGGTTCGCCCTGGAACGAGCAGTACTTC	CASSQGGSPWNEQYF
-	TRBV5-6	TRBJ2-3	TRBD1	TGTGCCAGCAGCTCCCAGGGGACAGCCACAGATACGCAGTATTTT	CASSSQGTATDTQYF
few	TRBV5-1	TRBJ2-7	-	TGCGCCAGCAGATTCCAAAGCCAGGGTGCCCCCTACGAGCAGTACTTC	CASRFQSQGAPYEQYF
-	TRBV6-2/TRBV6-3	TRBJ1-6	-	TGTGCCAGCAGCGTCATCCAGATGGATAATTCACCCCTCCACTTT	CASSVIQMDNSPLHF
few	TRBV20-1	TRBJ1-5	-	TGCAGTGCCCGGGGGCCAAATCAGCCCCAGCATTTT	CSARGPNQPQHF
few	TRBV10-3	TRBJ1-2	-	TGTGCCACCTCCTTGGAGGGAGGGTATAGTTCGTATGGCTACACCTTC	CATSLEGGYSSYGYTF
-	TRBV24-1	TRBJ2-3	-	TGTGCCACCAGTGATCTCCCTGGGACCGCGCAGTATTTT	CATSDLPGTAQYF
-	TRBV12-3/TRBV12-4	TRBJ2-3	-	TGTGCCAGCAGTTATCCGGGACTCCTAGCGCAGTATTTT	CASSYPGLLAQYF
few	TRBV7-3	TRBJ2-3	TRBD2	TGTGCCAGCAGCCACGGGACTAGCAGAGATACGCAGTATTTT	CASSHGTSRDTQYF
-	TRBV11-2	TRBJ2-3	TRBD1	TGTGCCAGCAGCTCACAAACCGGGACAGGGGCGCCTACGCAGTATTTT	CASSSQTGTGAPTQYF
once	TRBV5-1	TRBJ1-4	-	TGCGCCAGCAGCCCAGAGCCCGGGGGGCGCACGGCTAATGAAAAACTGTTTTTT	CASSPEPGGRTANEKLFF
few	TRBV6-1	TRBJ2-1	-	TGTGCCAGCAGTGACCTTGAGGGGTACAATGAGCAGTTCTTC	CASSDLEGYNEQFF
-	TRBV20-1	TRBJ1-2	TRBD1	TGCAGTGCTAGTACAGGGGCCCCTAACTATGGCTACACCTTC	CSASTGAPNYGYTF
-	TRBV12-3/TRBV12-4	TRBJ1-5	TRBD1	TGTGCCAGCAGCACCCGGGACAGCGATCAGCCCCAGCATTTT	CASSTRDSDQPQHF
once	TRBV20-1	TRBJ2-5	-	TGCAGTGCTAGTTGGGGAAGGGGCCAAGAGACCCAGTACTTC	CSASWGRGQETQYF
-	TRBV3-1	TRBJ1-2	-	TGTGCCAGCGGCCAAGGCGCCGGAAAACCTTATGGCTACACCTTC	CASGQGAGKPYGYTF
few	TRBV4-2	TRBJ2-7	TRBD2	TGTGCCAGCAGCCAATTTGGGACTAGCGGGAGGGGTAATGAGCAGTACTTC	CASSQFGTSGRGNEQYF
-	TRBV7-2	TRBJ1-2	TRBD1	TGTGCCAGCAGCGTAACTCCGGGACAGGGGACTGGCTACACCTTC	CASSVTPGQGTGYTF
few	TRBV11-2	TRBJ2-1	-	TGTGCCAGCAGCTTATTAGCTGAGCAGTTCTTC	CASSLLAEQFF
-	TRBV20-1	TRBJ1-2	TRBD1	TGCAGTGCTAGAGATGACAGGGGGGTACGGGGCTACACCTTC	CSARDDRGVRGYTF
few	TRBV4-1	TRBJ2-3	-	TGCGCCAGCAGCCAAGGGGTGAAGCTAGCGAGCACAGATACGCAGTATTTT	CASSQGVKLASTDTQYF
few	TRBV7-2	TRBJ2-7	-	TGTGCCAGCAAGGACGGGACTTCCTACGAGCAGTACTTC	CASKDGTSYEQYF
-	TRBV3-1	TRBJ1-2	TRBD1	TGTGCCAGCAGCTACGGACAGGCCCCCTATGGCTACACCTTC	CASSYGQAPYGYTF
few	TRBV27	TRBJ1-1	TRBD1	TGTGCCAGCAGGACAGGGGGAGCCACTGAAGCTTTCTTT	CASRTGGATEAFF
few	TRBV2	TRBJ1-5	-	TGTGCCAGCAGCGCAGGGATCGGGGGCAATCAGCCCCAGCATTTT	CASSAGIGGNQPQHF
few	TRBV10-3	TRBJ1-2	TRBD1	TGTGCCATCAGGGGGACAGGGAAAGGTGGCTACACCTTC	CAIRGTGKGGYTF
once	TRBV20-1	TRBJ2-5	-	TGCAGTGCTAGAGCGGAGGGGGAGACCCAGTACTTC	CSARAEGETQYF
-	TRBV12-3/TRBV12-4	TRBJ2-7	-	TGTGCCAGCAGCCGGGTGGTGTACGAGCAGTACTTC	CASSRVVYEQYF
-	TRBV20-1	TRBJ2-1	-	TGCAGTGCTAGCTACCCGGTGGGGGAGTTCTTC	CSASYPVGEFF
few	TRBV29-1	TRBJ2-7	TRBD1	TGCAGCGCCGAACAGGGGAGCTCCTACGAGCAGTACTTC	CSAEQGSSYEQYF
once	TRBV18	TRBJ1-1	-	TGTGCCAGCTCACCGCAGGAGGTGATCATGAACACTGAAGCTTTCTTT	CASSPQEVIMNTEAFF
-	TRBV3-1	TRBJ2-7	TRBD2	TGTGCCAGCAGCCAAGTTTTCCGGACTAGCGCTTACGAGCAGTACTTC	CASSQVFRTSAYEQYF